A single sample is the source of the 2 T cell receptor beta chains below, sequenced in a study of blood T cell repertoires in COVID-19. Some clones are missing from TCRdb's copy, which holds only in-frame ones; the method was immunoSEQ multiplex PCR. The sample lists roughly 300,000 clones, around 87% seen once, with 5.3% in the top ten. The sample taken for sequencing was PBMCs or T cells enriched from blood (not recorded which). These receptor sequences come from a woman aged 25-40 years who had recovered from COVID-19.

This clone was counted between two and nine times. The chain couples TRBV19 to TRBJ1-1; tentatively, D is TRBD1 (5 bases). V shed 3 bases and J shed 0 bases, with 11 bases lying between them. The germline V gene encodes CDR1 LNHDA and CDR2 SQIVND (reference sequence). The CDR3 spans 15 residues. The CDR3 loop reads CASSIGGAMNTEAFF. The CDR3 DNA reads TGTGCCAGTAGTATCGGGGGAGCAATGAACACTGAAGCTTTCTTT.

The table lists this clone with many counts. This chain uses TRBV4-2 with TRBJ1-6; TRBD1 matches at 8 bases. Germline assignment: CDR1 LGHNA and CDR2 YNFKEQ. Trimming took 3 bases from V and 10 from J; bases not matched to a gene: 8. The CDR3 consists of 15 residues. The CDR3 sequence: CASSQKRTGRSPLHF. CDR3 sequence (DNA): TGTGCCAGCAGCCAGAAGAGGACAGGGCGATCACCCCTCCACTTT.